These 5 T cell receptor beta chains came from one sample sequenced in a study of cytomegalovirus exposure and HLA in healthy donors. PCR involved 60 Vbeta and 13 Jbeta primers. The protocol was immunoSEQ multiplex PCR, while the TCRdb copy is restricted to in-frame clones and leaves out a portion. This sample has some 200,000 clones, with over 80% found just once. Sequenced material: PBMCs. The receptors come from a boy between 2 and 10 years old in good health and CMV-seronegative.

The rearrangement links TRBV15 to TRBJ1-2, with 11 bases lining up with TRBD1. CDR1 and CDR2 from the germline V gene are LNHNV and YYDKDF (reference sequence). This CDR3 contains 14 residues. Trimming at V came to 5 bases and at J to 8 bases, leaving 7 bases not matched to a gene. Here the CDR3 DNA reads TGTGCCACCAGCGAGGGGACAGGGGGGCGAGGCTACACCTTC. It is translated as CATSEGTGGRGYTF.

The sample holds a few counts of this clone. V usage is TRBV2 and J usage is TRBJ1-1, with a weak D call TRBD1 (6 bases). V lost 0 bases and J 8 bases, leaving 7 bases between the germline ends. This CDR3 region has 12 residues. CDR1 and CDR2 from the germline V gene are SNHLY and FYNNEI. In DNA, the CDR3 is TGTGCCAGCAGTGAAGCTAGGGGGGAAGCTTTCTTT. It is translated as CASSEARGEAFF. Full variable domain (rest looked up from reference TRBV2 and TRBJ1-1): EPEVTQTPSHQVTQMGQEVILRCVPISNHLYFYWYRQILGQKVEFLVSFYNNEISEKSEIFDDQFSVERPDGSNFTLKIRSTKLEDSAMYFCASSEARGEAFFGQGTRLTVV.

This clone was detected once. V and J are TRBV11-3 and TRBJ2-1, with 7 positions matching TRBD1. Per germline, CDR1 SGHNT and CDR2 YENEEA. The CDR3 runs to 19 residues. The ends lost 1 base at V and 2 bases at J; junction bases unmatched: 14. For the CDR3, the DNA is TGTGCCAGCAGCTTAGGGGGGACAGAGGTTTTGGGGGCCTACAATGAGCAGTTCTTC. This translates into CASSLGGTEVLGAYNEQFF.

V usage is TRBV7-2 and J usage is TRBJ2-7; TRBD2 might be the D (7 bases). The CDR3 spans 13 residues. V lost 4 bases, J lost 6 bases, and 13 bases lay in between. Germline assignment: CDR1 SGHTA and CDR2 FQGNSA. Here the CDR3 reads CASSSGGPSEQYF. CDR3 coding DNA: TGTGCCAGCAGCTCCGGGGGGCCGTCCGAGCAGTACTTC.

The chain employs TRBV5-8 and TRBJ1-1; 7 bases are shared with TRBD1. CDR1 is SGHTS and CDR2 is YDEGEE in the germline V gene. J lost 10 bases, V lost 4 bases, and 7 bases had no gene match. The CDR3 is made up of 12 amino acids. The CDR3 DNA follows: TGTGCCAGCAGCCATGGGACAGAGGGAGCTTTCTTT. Translating gives CASSHGTEGAFF.